This record covers a single TCR beta chain. Source study methods: From reference gene primer amplification, estimates of nucleated cell counts were derived. Produced via immunoSEQ multiplex PCR; TCRdb's table is partial and in-frame only. The V and J calls and clone size come from that table; D and trimming were worked out from the DNA. Among approximately 270,000 clones listed, around 86% were seen once. The CDR3 consists of 16 residues. V lost 5 bases, J lost 4 bases, and 6 bases stayed unmatched. Germline CDR1 SEHNR, CDR2 FQNEAQ (reference sequence). The sample comes from a study of blood T cell repertoires in COVID-19. Study as a whole: Some COVID-19 samples were acute and others convalescent; all came from the United States, Italy and Spain. T cells, B-cell-depleted T cells, or PBMCs supplied cDNA or gDNA.

Sequenced sample: peripheral blood. This sequence was found in a man in his forties or fifties with active or convalescent COVID-19. V usage is TRBV7-9 and J usage is TRBJ1-6, with 9 bases identical to TRBD1. CDR3 in amino acids: CASSRDRDIYNSPLHF. Here the CDR3 DNA reads TGTGCCAGCAGCCGGGACAGGGACATTTATAATTCACCCCTCCACTTT.